This TCR beta chain was retrieved from a study of CD8 T cells in ankylosing spondylitis. Quantitative 5'-RACE was performed with molecular barcodes, and it yielded the TCR beta libraries. MiXCR was run by TCRdb on the 5' RACE reads, yielding one entry per CDR3 protein. The data contain fewer than 750,000 distinct CDR3 sequences, around 19% of them singletons. Study observations and caveats: What seemed typical of ankylosing spondylitis blood was a TCR beta motif built from eight highly homologous variants. Earlier studies detected some motif variants in reactive arthritis synovial fluid and blood.

This clonotype occurred once. Its antigen is unknown. V gave up 2 bases and J gave up 5 bases, with 10 bases separating them. This CDR3 is built from 13 residues. Germline V gene sequence: CDR1 MDHEN, CDR2 SYDVKM. This TCR derives from a male donor with ankylosing spondylitis. The J gene is TRBJ2-7, the V gene TRBV28; D may be TRBD2 (5 bases). The sequenced sample was blood, either unsorted or a sorted T cell fraction (not recorded which). This chain's CDR3 is CASSLEGVDEQYF. The CDR3 DNA is TGTGCCAGCAGTTTAGAGGGCGTGGACGAGCAGTACTTC. Full variable domain (outside the CDR3, taken from reference TRBV28 and TRBJ2-7): DVKVTQSSRYLVKRTGEKVFLECVQDMDHENMFWYRQDPGLGLRLIYFSYDVKMKEKGDIPEGYSVSREKKERFSLILESASTNQTSMYLCASSLEGVDEQYFGPGTRLTVT.